Given below is one T cell receptor (beta chain) in context. Sequencing used immunoSEQ multiplex PCR; TCRdb keeps in-frame clones, though not all of them. The sample records over 85,000 clones, roughly 88% being singletons. From germline, CDR1 is KGHSH and CDR2 LQKENI. The CDR3 has 14 residues. J was trimmed by 3 bases and V by 3 bases; bases with no gene match: 2. This entry belongs to a study of radiotherapy plus CTLA-4 blockade in lung cancer. The sequence was obtained from a human donor with non-small cell lung cancer that progressed on radiotherapy plus ipilimumab. The chain employs TRBV18 and TRBJ1-5; 7 bases are shared with TRBD1. Sequenced material: peripheral blood, taken from a patient treated with radiotherapy plus ipilimumab. The CDR3, as DNA: TGTGCCAGCTCACCGACAGGGCCCAATCAGCCCCAGCATTTT. It encodes CASSPTGPNQPQHF. The full variable domain, with the rest looked up from reference TRBV18 and TRBJ1-5, is NAGVMQNPRHLVRRRGQEARLRCSPMKGHSHVYWYRQLPEEGLKFMVYLQKENIIDESGMPKERFSAEFPKEGPSILRIQQVVRGDSAAYFCASSPTGPNQPQHFGDGTRLSIL.